This TCR beta chain was observed in a study of regulatory T cells in long-lasting Graves disease. Study findings and constraints: Persistent patients had a count of shared public clonotypes (approximately 3,000) that exceeded that of new patients (about 970). Gene preferences differed: TRBV28, TRBJ1-2, TRBJ2-5 in persistent cases.

In germline, CDR1 is SEHNR, CDR2 FQNEAQ (reference sequence). The CDR3 runs 17 residues. Trimming cost V 1 base and J 7 bases, with 23 bases left between them. TCR beta libraries were built with iRepertoire HTBI primers and Arm-PCR of CDR3 regions. TCRdb fed the multiplex PCR reads into MiXCR, producing one record per CDR3 protein. The sample includes 350,000 to 450,000 distinct CDR3 sequences, 10% to 15% seen only once; the top ten take approximately 19%. Time point specified: newly diagnosed GD, antithyroid drugs for less than 3 months. After RNA was extracted from PBMCs, the TCR library was made from it. Ten or more counts support this clonotype. Its antigen remains unknown. The same sample was also used in a study of T cells in Graves' hyperthyroidism and ophthalmopathy. As that study records: Patients with uncontrolled infections, other autoimmune diseases, pregnancy or lactation were excluded. Ophthalmopathy was identified by the model a median about 6.8 months ahead of onset.

The sample in question was peripheral blood mononuclear cells (PBMCs), obtained at new diagnosis, from a patient treated with antithyroid drugs. The clonotype was recovered from a woman under 30 with Graves disease. V and J are TRBV7-9 and TRBJ2-7, with D possibly being TRBD1 (6 bases). This CDR3 reads CASSLGPGQPDQWEQYV. The DNA of the CDR3 is TGTGCCAGCAGCTTAGGCCCCGGACAGCCTGACCAGTGGGAGCAGTACGTC.